These T cell receptor beta chains were read from a single sample in a study of regulatory T cells in long-lasting Graves disease. Each CDR3 protein is one row after TCRdb ran MiXCR on the multiplex PCR reads. The sample includes about 540,000 distinct CDR3 sequences, about 13% seen only once; the top ten take under 10%. The same sample was also used in a study of T cells in Graves' hyperthyroidism and ophthalmopathy.

The sample was peripheral blood mononuclear cells (PBMCs), taken at new diagnosis, from a patient treated with antithyroid drugs. The receptors were sampled from a man aged 25-40 years with Graves disease. CDR3s include the opening cysteine and the closing phenylalanine or tryptophan. A D gene is named only where the DNA matches it firmly. The size field is filled for only some rows; it gives once, few, many or a size class.

clone size	D gene	V gene	J gene	CDR3 DNA	CDR3 protein
few	.	TRBV20-1	TRBJ2-4	TGCAGTGCCCCAGCCGACCGAGGAGGCGACTTC	CSAPADRGGDF
.	TRBD2	TRBV6-1	TRBJ2-3	TGTGCCAGCAGACTAGGCGGAGCGGGAGAAGATACGCAGTATTTT	CASRLGGAGEDTQYF
.	.	TRBV5-1	TRBJ2-7	TGCGCCAGCAGCTTGGAAACAAGGGGGGGAGAGCAGTACTTC	CASSLETRGGEQYF
few	.	TRBV12-3/TRBV12-4	TRBJ1-1	TGTGCCAGCAGTTTCGCCGACGCTCACCCCACTGAAGCTTTCTTT	CASSFADAHPTEAFF
many	TRBD2	TRBV29-1	TRBJ2-1	TGCAGCGTCGCAGGGCCGGGGGGGCCAAACAATGAGCAGTTCTTC	CSVAGPGGPNNEQFF
many	.	TRBV6-5	TRBJ2-3	TGTGCCAGCAGTTACTCCTTGGGCGGGGCTAGCACAGATACGCAGTATTTT	CASSYSLGGASTDTQYF
many	.	TRBV12-3/TRBV12-4	TRBJ2-1	TGTGCCAGCAGTTTAGGTGGGGCCGGGATCTACAATGAGCAGTTCTTC	CASSLGGAGIYNEQFF
many	.	TRBV10-3	TRBJ2-5	TGTGCCATCAGTGATGGGGGGGCGCAAGAGACCCAGTACTTC	CAISDGGAQETQYF
.	.	TRBV20-1	TRBJ2-2	TGCAGTGCTAGTCGGACACCCGGGGAGCTGTTTTTT	CSASRTPGELFF
.	TRBD2	TRBV29-1	TRBJ2-3	TGCAGCGTTGAAGATTGGGCGGGAGGCACAGATACGCAGTATTTT	CSVEDWAGGTDTQYF
many	.	TRBV7-8	TRBJ2-7	TGTGCCAGCAGCTTAGGACTGAGGACCTACGAGCAGTACTTC	CASSLGLRTYEQYF
many	.	TRBV7-2	TRBJ2-2	TGTGCCAGCAGAGGGACTCCGAACACCGGGGAGCTGTTTTTT	CASRGTPNTGELFF
many	TRBD2	TRBV7-3	TRBJ2-1	TGTGCCAGCAGCTTGTCAGCGGGAGTGACGCCCTACAATGAGCAGTTCTTC	CASSLSAGVTPYNEQFF
many	.	TRBV24-1	TRBJ1-5	TGTGCCACCAGTGGAAGGGGACACAATCAGCCCCAGCATTTT	CATSGRGHNQPQHF
many	.	TRBV12-3/TRBV12-4	TRBJ2-7	TGTGCCAGCACTAGGGGGGAGGGTACTTACGAGCAGTACTTC	CASTRGEGTYEQYF
few	.	TRBV12-3/TRBV12-4	TRBJ1-2	TGTGCCAGCAGTCGGGACGGCTATGGCTACGCCTTC	CASSRDGYGYAF
many	TRBD1	TRBV2	TRBJ2-5	TGTGCCAACTCCGGGACAGGGGGCGGAGAGACCCAGTACTTC	CANSGTGGGETQYF
many	TRBD2	TRBV7-8	TRBJ2-2	TGTGCCAGCAGCCGACTAGCGGGAGGGTACACCGGGGAGCTGTTTTTT	CASSRLAGGYTGELFF
few	.	TRBV3-1	TRBJ2-7	TGTGCCAGCAGCCAACTTACTGGCGTGACCTACGAGCAGTACTTC	CASSQLTGVTYEQYF
.	TRBD1	TRBV20-1	TRBJ1-6	TGCAGTGCGCTTACAGGGGGTAGAGGACCTAATTCACGCCTCCACTTT	CSALTGGRGPNSRLHF
.	.	TRBV7-9	TRBJ1-1	TGTGCCAGCAGCTTGGACGGCCGACACGACGTTTTCTTT	CASSLDGRHDVFF
many	TRBD2	TRBV6-2/TRBV6-3	TRBJ2-7	TGTGCCAGCATAATAGCGGGACTCTACGAGCAGTACTTC	CASIIAGLYEQYF
many	.	TRBV9	TRBJ2-7	TGTGCCAGCAGCGAACGGGACCCACCGGCGGCGCAGTACTTC	CASSERDPPAAQYF
many	.	TRBV2	TRBJ2-5	TGTGCCAATGGGCCCAGCGCAGAGACCCAGTACTTC	CANGPSAETQYF
many	TRBD2	TRBV6-2/TRBV6-3	TRBJ2-1	TGTGCCAGCAGGGCGACCCCGGGACTAGCGAAAACTGAGCAGTTCTTC	CASRATPGLAKTEQFF
.	.	TRBV5-1	TRBJ1-5	TGCGCCAGCAACTTGGGAGGTTCTGGCAATCAGCCCCAGCATTTT	CASNLGGSGNQPQHF
.	TRBD2	TRBV19	TRBJ2-7	TGTGCCAGTGCGGGGGGAACTAGATACGAGCAGTACTTC	CASAGGTRYEQYF
many	.	TRBV14	TRBJ2-5	TGTGCCAGCAGCCCCTTGGGAGGGGGACAAGAGACCCAGTACTTC	CASSPLGGGQETQYF
few	TRBD1	TRBV7-9	TRBJ2-6	TGTGCCAGCAGACCAAGACAGGGGACGCGCTCTGGGGCCAACGTCCTGACTTTC	CASRPRQGTRSGANVLTF
.	.	TRBV24-1	TRBJ2-3	TGTGCCACCAGTGAGACCGGACAGACTCGAGGAATAGATACGCAGTATTTT	CATSETGQTRGIDTQYF
many	.	TRBV29-1	TRBJ2-1	TGCAGCGTTCTCGGGCCCTACAATGAGCAGTTCTTC	CSVLGPYNEQFF
.	.	TRBV3-1	TRBJ2-7	TGTGCCAGCAGCCGCCCCACTGGCGAGCAGTACTTC	CASSRPTGEQYF
many	.	TRBV11-2	TRBJ2-5	TGTGCCAGCAGCTTAGACCCCGCTGGTCGGGAGACCCAGTACTTC	CASSLDPAGRETQYF
many	TRBD2	TRBV24-1	TRBJ2-7	TGTGCCACCAGTGATCAGGGACTAGCGGGACGGGACGAGCAGTACTTC	CATSDQGLAGRDEQYF
few	.	TRBV5-1	TRBJ2-2	TGCGCCAGCAGCTTGGTGGGGGCGACGAACACCGGGGAGCTGTTTTTT	CASSLVGATNTGELFF
many	TRBD2	TRBV28	TRBJ2-2	TGTGCCAGCAGTTTTGTGGGGGGGGTCTTGGCCCCCGGGGAGCTGTTTTTT	CASSFVGGVLAPGELFF
many	.	TRBV12-3/TRBV12-4	TRBJ2-5	TGTGCCAGCAGCCCCACTAGTGGTCAAGAGACCCAGTACTTC	CASSPTSGQETQYF
.	TRBD2	TRBV9	TRBJ2-7	TGTGCCAGCAGCCCCACTAGCGGGAGGGCGGGGGAGCAGTACTTC	CASSPTSGRAGEQYF
many	.	TRBV3-1	TRBJ2-7	TGTGCCAGCAGCCAAGAATCACTTCTAAACTACGAGCAGTACTTC	CASSQESLLNYEQYF
.	TRBD2	TRBV20-1	TRBJ2-5	TGCAGTGCCCGGAGGGGGACTAGTCAAGAGACCCAGTACTTC	CSARRGTSQETQYF
many	TRBD1	TRBV6-1	TRBJ1-5	TGTGCCAGCAATGGTTGGGACAGGGGTAATCAGCCCCAGCATTTT	CASNGWDRGNQPQHF
many	TRBD1	TRBV20-1	TRBJ2-5	TGCAGTGCTAGAGTTGTGGGACAGCCGCAAGAGACCCAGTACTTC	CSARVVGQPQETQYF